These T cell receptor beta chains were read from a single sample in a study of cytomegalovirus exposure and HLA in healthy donors. This table comes from immunoSEQ multiplex PCR, and its TCRdb copy is limited to in-frame clones, with some not included. Of 130,000 or so clones in the sample, 78% were seen once. The sample consisted of PBMCs. These receptors all come from a woman aged 40-49 years in good health and CMV-seronegative. The CDR3 runs from the conserved cysteine through the conserved F or W. A D gene is named only where the DNA matches it firmly. Size is omitted from some rows. Given values are once, few, many or a class for expanded clones.

abundance: NA
v_gene: TRBV28
d_gene: TRBD1
j_gene: TRBJ1-6
CDR3nt: TGTGCCAGCAGGGAACAGGGGGCATGGCTCAATTCACCCCTCCACTTT
CDR3aa: CASREQGAWLNSPLHF

abundance: NA
v_gene: TRBV5-4
d_gene: TRBD1
j_gene: TRBJ2-1
CDR3nt: TGTGCCAGCAGCTTCCCGAGACAGGGTTTCTACAATGAGCAGTTCTTC
CDR3aa: CASSFPRQGFYNEQFF

abundance: medium-sized
v_gene: TRBV25-1
d_gene: TRBD1
j_gene: TRBJ2-7
CDR3nt: TGTGCCAGCAGTGAATGGGAGACAGGGGCATCCTACGAGCAGTACTTC
CDR3aa: CASSEWETGASYEQYF

abundance: NA
v_gene: TRBV7-9
d_gene: NA
j_gene: TRBJ1-2
CDR3nt: TGTGCCAGCCGGAAGGAGGATTCCTATGACTACACCTTC
CDR3aa: CASRKEDSYDYTF

abundance: NA
v_gene: TRBV11-2
d_gene: TRBD2
j_gene: TRBJ2-7
CDR3nt: TGTGCCAGCAGCTTGTTTGGGGAGGGCGACGAGCAGTACTTC
CDR3aa: CASSLFGEGDEQYF

abundance: NA
v_gene: TRBV5-4
d_gene: TRBD1
j_gene: TRBJ2-7
CDR3nt: TGTGCCAGCAGCCTTCCCGGGACAGGCGCCTACGAGCAGTACTTC
CDR3aa: CASSLPGTGAYEQYF

abundance: NA
v_gene: TRBV28
d_gene: NA
j_gene: TRBJ2-1
CDR3nt: TGTGCCAGCAGTTTAGCGGCCTACTCCTACAATGAGCAGTTCTTC
CDR3aa: CASSLAAYSYNEQFF

abundance: NA
v_gene: TRBV7-2
d_gene: TRBD1
j_gene: TRBJ2-2
CDR3nt: TGTGCCAGCAGCTTACACCCACAGGGGCGCGCGAACACCGGGGAGCTGTTTTTT
CDR3aa: CASSLHPQGRANTGELFF

abundance: NA
v_gene: TRBV13
d_gene: NA
j_gene: TRBJ1-2
CDR3nt: TGTGCCAGCAGCTACAGGGCTCCTGGGGACTATGGCTACACCTTC
CDR3aa: CASSYRAPGDYGYTF

abundance: NA
v_gene: TRBV7-9
d_gene: TRBD1
j_gene: TRBJ1-1
CDR3nt: TGTGCCAGCAGCTTGGGGGAACAGGGGACGTGGGACACTGAAGCTTTCTTT
CDR3aa: CASSLGEQGTWDTEAFF

abundance: NA
v_gene: TRBV15
d_gene: NA
j_gene: TRBJ2-5
CDR3nt: TGTGCCACCAGCATCCGGGGTGCACAAGAGACCCAGTACTTC
CDR3aa: CATSIRGAQETQYF